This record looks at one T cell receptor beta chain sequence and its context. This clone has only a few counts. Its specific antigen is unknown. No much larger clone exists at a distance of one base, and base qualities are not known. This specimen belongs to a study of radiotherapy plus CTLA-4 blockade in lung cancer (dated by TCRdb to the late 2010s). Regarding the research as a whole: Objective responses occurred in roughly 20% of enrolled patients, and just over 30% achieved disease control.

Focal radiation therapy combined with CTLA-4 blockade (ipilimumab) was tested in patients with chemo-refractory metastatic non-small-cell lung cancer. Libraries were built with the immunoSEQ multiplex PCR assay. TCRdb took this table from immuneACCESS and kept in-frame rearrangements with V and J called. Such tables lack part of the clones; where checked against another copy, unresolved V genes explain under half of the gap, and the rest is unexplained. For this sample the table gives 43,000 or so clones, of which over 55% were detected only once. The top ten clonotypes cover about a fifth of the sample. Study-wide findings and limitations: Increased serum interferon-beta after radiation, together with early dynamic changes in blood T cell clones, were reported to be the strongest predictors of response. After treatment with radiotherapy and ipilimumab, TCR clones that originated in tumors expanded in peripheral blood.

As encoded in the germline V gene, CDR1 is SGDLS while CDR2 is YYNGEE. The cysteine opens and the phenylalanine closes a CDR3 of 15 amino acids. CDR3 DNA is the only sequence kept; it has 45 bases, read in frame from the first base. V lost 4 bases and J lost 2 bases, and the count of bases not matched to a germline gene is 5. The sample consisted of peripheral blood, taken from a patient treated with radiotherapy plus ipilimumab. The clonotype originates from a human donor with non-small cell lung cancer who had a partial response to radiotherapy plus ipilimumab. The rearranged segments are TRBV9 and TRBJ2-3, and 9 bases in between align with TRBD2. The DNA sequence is TGTGCCAGCAGCCTTAGCGGGGGTATCACAGATACGCAGTATTTT. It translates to CASSLSGGITDTQYF.